Each of the 17 T cell receptor beta chains below was sequenced from the same sample in a study of T-cell memory formation after mild COVID-19. One entry per CDR3 protein, called by TCRdb with MiXCR from the 5' RACE reads. The table records under 250,000 distinct CDR3 sequences, approximately 15% of them present only once. Sequenced sample: PBMCs or a T cell subset sorted from them (not recorded which). These receptor sequences come from an adult woman who had mild COVID-19 (a few samples of this study predate the infection). Cell type and time point are not known.

This clonotype was observed a few times. The chain recombines TRBV6-5 with TRBJ2-7, with 12 bases matching TRBD2. V lost 0 bases and J lost 2; bases outside the gene matches: 2. The CDR3 has 16 residues. Germline CDR1 reads MNHEY; CDR2 reads SVGAGI. CDR3 sequence reads: CASSYSRTSGAYEQYF. CDR3 sequence (DNA): TGTGCCAGCAGTTACTCCCGGACTAGCGGGGCCTACGAGCAGTACTTC.

The chain links TRBV12-3 or TRBV12-4 to TRBJ2-7, with TRBD1 as a possible D gene (7 bases). V lost 6 bases and J lost 2, with 23 bases in between. This CDR3 comprises 17 residues. The CDR3, as DNA: TGTGCCAGCAGCATGAGGGGGCGGGGAAAATTCACCTACGAGCAGTACTTC. This translates into CASSMRGRGKFTYEQYF.

Points on this clonotype: At one end, the junction sequence differs from germline, possibly due to a read error. The genes are TRBV7-7 and TRBJ2-1, with TRBD2 matching over 7 bases. This CDR3 has 15 residues. From germline, CDR1 is SSHAT and CDR2 FNYEAQ (reference sequence). CDR3 loop: CASSPGRSSYTEQFF. CDR3 sequence (DNA): TGTGCTAGCAGCCCCGGGAGGAGCTCCTACACTGAGCAGTTCTTC.

This clonotype was detected ten times or more. CDR3 nucleotides: TGTGCCAGCAGCTTAAGGGGGGGACTAGGCACAGATACGCAGTATTTT. Translating it yields CASSLRGGLGTDTQYF. This chain links TRBV7-3 with TRBJ2-3; 8 bases line up with TRBD2. The V gene's germline CDR1 is SGHTA and CDR2 FQGTGA. The CDR3 runs 16 residues. V shed 1 base and J 1 base; nucleotides not matched to a gene: 4. Full variable domain (rest looked up from reference TRBV7-3 and TRBJ2-3): GAGVSQTPSNKVTEKGKYVELRCDPISGHTALYWYRQSLGQGPEFLIYFQGTGAADDSGLPNDRFFAVRPEGSVSTLKIQRTERGDSAVYLCASSLRGGLGTDTQYFGPGTRLTVL.

This clonotype was seen a few times. The rearrangement joins TRBV2 to TRBJ2-3; D is perhaps TRBD1 or TRBD2 (5 bases each). CDR1 and CDR2 from the germline V gene are SNHLY and FYNNEI. Trimming took 6 bases from V and 5 from J, leaving 21 bases between them. This CDR3 has 16 residues. CDR3 residues: CASRPYPGSGQDTQYF. DNA of the CDR3: TGTGCCAGCAGGCCTTACCCGGGATCAGGGCAAGATACGCAGTATTTT.

This clonotype was detected a few times. The CDR3 loop reads CASSPSSGNRGDYEQYF. The CDR3 DNA follows: TGTGCCAGCAGCCCTTCTAGCGGGAACCGGGGGGACTACGAGCAGTACTTC. The J gene is TRBJ2-7, the V gene TRBV7-9, with 9 bases that match TRBD2. CDR3 length equals 17 residues. CDR1 is SEHNR and CDR2 is FQNEAQ in the germline V gene (reference sequence). The V segment lost 5 bases and the J segment 3 bases; nucleotides outside the gene matches: 14.

This clonotype was seen a few times. The gene calls are TRBV30 and TRBJ1-1; no clear D gene. Germline CDR1 reads GTSNPN; CDR2 reads SVGIG (reference sequence). V lost 5 bases, J lost 0 bases, and 7 bases lay in between. The CDR3 consists of 12 residues. The CDR3 sequence: CAWARLNTEAFF. As DNA, the CDR3 is TGTGCCTGGGCCCGTCTGAACACTGAAGCTTTCTTT.

V usage is TRBV7-8 and J usage is TRBJ1-4, with 7 bases that match TRBD1. This CDR3 has 15 amino acids. The germline V gene encodes CDR1 SGHVS and CDR2 FQNEAQ. The junction had 5 bases not matched to a gene; V was cut back by 0 bases and J by 7 bases. DNA for the CDR3: TGTGCCAGCAGCTTAGCTGAGGGACAGACTGAAAAACTGTTTTTT. It is translated as CASSLAEGQTEKLFF. The full variable domain, with the rest looked up from reference TRBV7-8 and TRBJ1-4, is GAGVSQSPRYKVAKRGQDVALRCDPISGHVSLFWYQQALGQGPEFLTYFQNEAQLDKSGLPSDRFFAERPEGSVSTLKIQRTQQEDSAVYLCASSLAEGQTEKLFFGSGTQLSVL.

This clonotype was seen many times. This rearrangement joins TRBV12-3 or TRBV12-4 to TRBJ1-5; maybe TRBD1 (5 bases). V was trimmed by 3 bases and J by 7 bases, leaving 7 bases between them. The CDR3 has 12 amino acids. The DNA of the CDR3 is TGTGCCAGCAGTTTGGGGGGACAGCCCCAGCATTTT. As protein: CASSLGGQPQHF.

This clonotype showed up just a few times. The V and J genes are TRBV21-1 and TRBJ2-7. TRBV21-1 is a pseudogene. This CDR3 is 13 amino acids long. The CDR3 loop is CASSKGIAYEQYF. CDR3 bases: TGTGCCAGCAGCAAAGGGATCGCCTACGAGCAGTACTTC.

This rearrangement joins TRBV20-1 to TRBJ2-1, with 7 bases that match TRBD2. Germline CDR1 DFQATT, CDR2 SNEGSKA (reference sequence). V gave up 3 bases and J gave up 4 bases; unmatched junction bases: 0. The CDR3 extends over 12 amino acids. The CDR3 nucleotides are TGCAGTGCTAGCGGGGGGTACAATGAGCAGTTCTTC. As protein: CSASGGYNEQFF.

The rearrangement joins TRBV18 to TRBJ2-5, with no clear D. The CDR3 contains 14 residues. V was pared by 2 bases and J by 1 base, with 8 bases between. The germline V gene has CDR1 KGHSH and CDR2 LQKENI. The CDR3 loop is CASSPSPVQETQYF. The CDR3 nucleotides are TGTGCCAGCTCACCAAGCCCAGTCCAAGAGACCCAGTACTTC.

In its sample, this clonotype was seen a few times. This chain connects TRBV5-1 to TRBJ2-3, with D perhaps matching TRBD1 or TRBD2 (6 bases each). V lost 4 bases, J lost 15 bases, and 24 bases lay in between. The CDR3 length is 14 residues. Germline lookup yields CDR1 SGHRS and CDR2 YFSETQ. The DNA of the CDR3 is TGCGCCAGCAGCCCGGGACCGAATAATCCGGGGGCATATTTT. Its translation is CASSPGPNNPGAYF. The whole variable domain, filled in from reference TRBV5-1 and TRBJ2-3, reads KAGVTQTPRYLIKTRGQQVTLSCSPISGHRSVSWYQQTPGQGLQFLFEYFSETQRNKGNFPGRFSGRQFSNSRSEMNVSTLELGDSALYLCASSPGPNNPGAYFGPGTRLTVL.

This chain uses TRBV7-3 with TRBJ2-2; 8 bases fit TRBD2. The CDR3 runs 18 residues. Looked up from germline, CDR1 is SGHTA and CDR2 is FQGTGA. V shed 0 bases, J shed 2 bases, and the junction held 8 bases outside the gene matches. This CDR3 reads CASSLTASGRVNTGELFF. CDR3 coding DNA: TGTGCCAGCAGCTTAACGGCTAGCGGGCGTGTCAACACCGGGGAGCTGTTTTTT.

The gene calls are TRBV5-5 and TRBJ2-2; tentative D call: TRBD1 (6 bases). This CDR3 comprises 15 residues. Trimming removed 1 base from V and 1 base from J, with 8 bases in between. Germline assignment: CDR1 SGHKS and CDR2 YYEKEE (reference sequence). This CDR3 reads CASSLLTGNTGELFF. In DNA form, the CDR3 reads TGTGCCAGCAGCTTGTTGACAGGGAACACCGGGGAGCTGTTTTTT.

This clonotype has just a few counts. V gene TRBV3-1 combines with J gene TRBJ2-2; TRBD2 aligns across 13 bases. Germline V gives CDR1 LGHDT, CDR2 YNNKEL (reference sequence). Germline trimming cut 0 bases from V and 2 bases from J; bases unmatched to any gene: 15. CDR3 size: 22 residues. CDR3 in amino acids: CASSQDVSTSGRVRFNTGELFF. Here the CDR3 DNA reads TGTGCCAGCAGCCAAGATGTTTCTACTAGCGGGAGGGTACGGTTTAACACCGGGGAGCTGTTTTTT.

This clonotype was detected a few times. The chain combines TRBV29-1 with TRBJ2-7; D is ambiguous. There are 12 residues in the CDR3. The V gene's germline CDR1 is SQVTM and CDR2 ANQGSEA. V gave up 0 bases and J gave up 7 bases, with 10 bases separating them. The CDR3 DNA follows: TGCAGCGTTGAAGAAAAAATGGCGGAGCAGTACTTC. It yields the protein CSVEEKMAEQYF.